Shown below are 15 T cell receptor beta chains from a single sample sequenced in a study of vaccination effects on CD4 cells after COVID-19. Antigens for these TCRs are unknown. Here immunoSEQ multiplex PCR was the method, and the copy in TCRdb shows in-frame clones only, minus some. The sample yields under 80,000 clones, 70% to 75% seen once. CD4+ T cells specific for antigen were expanded with viral peptide pools by the ViraFEST assay before sequencing. Investigators separated out CD4+ T cells once about eleven days of culture had passed. The source material was CD4+ T cells from PBMCs cultured with HCoV-229E spike peptides, sampled before COVID-19 vaccination. These receptors originate from a human donor who received a COVID-19 vaccine.

The chain is built from TRBV12-3 or TRBV12-4 and TRBJ1-2; TRBD1 might be the D (5 bases). The length of the CDR3 is 12 residues. The germline V and J ends were trimmed by 5 bases and 9 bases, with 13 bases remaining between them. The CDR3 DNA is TGTGCCAGCAGTGCCCGACAGATCCGCTACACCTTC. It yields the protein CASSARQIRYTF.

The table lists this clone with a few counts. The chain employs TRBV18 and TRBJ2-7; the D call may be TRBD1 or TRBD2 (5 bases each). From germline, CDR1 is KGHSH and CDR2 LQKENI. Deletions cut 3 bases from V and 5 bases from J, with 17 bases between. The CDR3 length is 15 residues. CDR3 in amino acids: CASSPYRGAGHEQYV. The CDR3 DNA reads TGTGCCAGCTCACCTTATCGTGGGGCGGGCCACGAGCAGTACGTC.

This clone has just a few counts. The chain recombines TRBV3-1 (or the pseudogene TRBV3-2) with TRBJ1-2, with D hard to call. CDR1 and CDR2 (germline): LGHDT, YNNKEL (reference sequence). The CDR3 sequence is 16 residues long. V lost 3 bases, J lost 5 bases, and 19 bases lay in between. CDR3 loop: CASSQGAGSGRYGYTF. CDR3 DNA: TGTGCCAGCAGCCAGGGAGCGGGCAGTGGCAGATATGGCTACACCTTC.

The V gene is TRBV7-9, the J gene TRBJ2-3, with 7 bases fitting TRBD2. Losses at the gene ends were 1 base for V and 0 bases for J; bases not matched to a gene: 1. The CDR3 is 15 residues long. In germline, CDR1 is SEHNR, CDR2 FQNEAQ (reference sequence). CDR3 protein: CASSLVRGSTDTQYF. The CDR3 bases are TGTGCCAGCAGCTTAGTGCGGGGGAGCACAGATACGCAGTATTTT.

The rearrangement joins TRBV4-1 to TRBJ2-1; 14 bases agree with TRBD2. Trimming removed 2 bases from V and 1 base from J; junction bases left unmatched: 7. This CDR3 has 19 amino acids. The germline CDR1 and CDR2 sequences are MGHRA and YSYEKL. CDR3 sequence reads: CASSQTGLAGGGSYNEQFF. The CDR3 nucleotides are TGCGCCAGCAGCCAAACCGGACTAGCGGGGGGTGGTTCCTACAATGAGCAGTTCTTC.

This clone has only a few counts. This sequence joins TRBV5-4 and TRBJ1-2; TRBD1 is a possible D gene (6 bases). V was cut by 0 bases and J by 4 bases, with 13 bases left in between. This CDR3 has 15 amino acids. CDR1 and CDR2 (germline): SGHNT, YYREEE (reference sequence). The CDR3 sequence is CASSLVGAGVYGYTF. Here the CDR3 DNA reads TGTGCCAGCAGCTTGGTGGGGGCAGGGGTCTATGGCTACACCTTC.

This clone showed up just a few times. The V gene is TRBV7-2, the J gene TRBJ2-3; 10 nucleotides agree with TRBD2. Per the germline V gene, CDR1 is SGHTA and CDR2 is FQGNSA. Trimming at V came to 0 bases and at J to 6 bases, leaving 6 bases not matched to a gene. The CDR3 runs to 16 residues. CDR3 bases: TGTGCCAGCAGCTTAGCGAGGAGCGGGGGGGCGGATACGCAGTATTTT. This encodes CASSLARSGGADTQYF.

The chain carries TRBV5-8 and TRBJ1-1; no definite D call. V dropped 4 bases and J dropped 3 bases, with 16 bases sitting between them. The length of the CDR3 is 15 residues. Germline values: CDR1 SGHTS, CDR2 YDEGEE. CDR3 bases: TGTGCCAGCAGCCGTGGACGCGGGCGAGACACTGAAGCTTTCTTT. This codes for CASSRGRGRDTEAFF.

This sequence joins TRBV6-6 and TRBJ2-5, with 7 bases aligning to TRBD2. There are 14 residues in the CDR3. Germline trimming cut 5 bases from V and 3 bases from J; bases unmatched to any gene: 6. The V gene's germline CDR1 is MNHNY and CDR2 SVGAGI (reference sequence). The CDR3 DNA reads as TGTGCCAGCAGTCCCCGGGACTACGAAGAGACCCAGTACTTC. It codes for CASSPRDYEETQYF.

This clone was detected only once. The genes are TRBV19 and TRBJ1-2, with D maybe TRBD1 (6 bases). V shed 8 bases and J shed 4 bases, with 14 bases lying between them. Germline V gene data show CDR1 as LNHDA and CDR2 as SQIVND (reference sequence). The CDR3 extends over 13 amino acids. Written as DNA, the CDR3 is TGTGCCAGTTCGCGGGGGGCTGGCTATGGCTACACCTTC. It encodes CASSRGAGYGYTF.

V is TRBV20-1 and J is TRBJ2-3; 7 bases agree with TRBD2. The germline gives CDR1 DFQATT, CDR2 SNEGSKA (reference sequence). J was trimmed by 2 bases and V by 3 bases; bases with no gene match: 8. There are 15 residues in the CDR3. CDR3 nucleotides: TGCAGTGCTAGTGGGGGGGTGGGGCACACAGATACGCAGTATTTT. Translating it yields CSASGGVGHTDTQYF.

This chain links TRBV24-1 with TRBJ2-1; maybe TRBD2 (5 bases). The germline V gene encodes CDR1 KGHDR and CDR2 SFDVKD. V shed 4 bases and J shed 4 bases, with 13 bases lying between them. The CDR3 contains 15 residues. CDR3: CATSESGGWYNEQFF. CDR3 DNA sequence: TGTGCCACCAGTGAAAGCGGAGGTTGGTACAATGAGCAGTTCTTC.

The CDR3 reads CASSSGYNSPLHF. DNA for the CDR3: TGTGCCAGCAGTTCAGGTTATAATTCACCCCTCCACTTT. This sequence joins TRBV12-3 or TRBV12-4 and TRBJ1-6; no firm D call. Trimming removed 4 bases at V and 4 bases at J, with 5 bases between. The CDR3 sequence is 13 residues long.

This chain links TRBV30 with TRBJ1-6; D is ambiguous. Trimming removed 4 bases at V and 5 bases at J, with 9 bases between. CDR3 length equals 13 residues. Germline loops: CDR1 GTSNPN, CDR2 SVGIG (reference sequence). This CDR3 reads CAWTETNNSPLHF. Here the CDR3 DNA reads TGTGCCTGGACCGAAACGAATAATTCACCCCTCCACTTT.

The V gene is TRBV11-2, the J gene TRBJ2-2; 8 bases agree with TRBD1. V trimming: 1 base; J trimming: 4 bases; junction bases outside the gene matches: 8. There are 17 residues in the CDR3. Germline V gene sequence: CDR1 SGHAT, CDR2 FQNNGV. CDR3 nucleotide sequence: TGTGCCAGCAGCTTAGGGGGGGCCAGGGGGCTCACCGGGGAGCTGTTTTTT. It is translated as CASSLGGARGLTGELFF.